The next 25 T cell receptor beta chains were all read from a single sample in a study of Ad26.COV2.S vaccination and SARS-CoV-2 variants. Assay: immunoSEQ multiplex PCR; the TCRdb copy retains only in-frame clones and omits some. The profile shows about 400,000 clones, 83% of them singletons. Treatment noted: some 19 received Ad26.COV2.S at low or high dose, single or two shots; 5 received placebo; per-sample allocation not given. Samples analyzed were those drawn on day 63 after the first vaccine or placebo injection. The specimen comprised peripheral blood, sampled in a trial of Ad26.COV2.S vaccine versus placebo. Receptors originate from a person between 18 and 59 years old who received the Ad26.COV2.S COVID-19 vaccine or a placebo.

This chain links TRBV2 with TRBJ1-5, with D tentatively TRBD1 (5 bases). The CDR3 covers 15 residues. Germline assignment: CDR1 SNHLY and CDR2 FYNNEI. Trimming stripped 4 bases from V and 6 bases from J, with 16 bases between. Written as DNA, the CDR3 is TGTGCCAGCAGTGGAGGGTCGGCTAGGGGTCAGCCCCAGCATTTT. Protein: CASSGGSARGQPQHF.

The V and J genes are TRBV19 and TRBJ2-2, with D possibly TRBD1 on 6 matching bases. Germline lookup yields CDR1 LNHDA and CDR2 SQIVND (reference sequence). Trimming stripped 2 bases from V and 4 bases from J, with 14 bases between. CDR3 length equals 16 residues. The CDR3 DNA is TGTGCCAGTAGTATATTCCCGGAGACAGGCACCGGGGAGCTGTTTTTT. Its protein product is CASSIFPETGTGELFF.

The V call is TRBV7-2, the J call TRBJ1-1; 7 bases line up with TRBD1. V gave up 5 bases and J gave up 2 bases; unmatched junction bases: 8. CDR1 is SGHTA and CDR2 is FQGNSA in the germline V gene. The CDR3 spans 15 residues. In DNA form, the CDR3 reads TGTGCCAGCAGCCCCCGAAGGGACAGCAACACTGAAGCTTTCTTT. Amino acid sequence: CASSPRRDSNTEAFF.

This clone was counted between two and nine times. The chain links TRBV27 to TRBJ1-6; 10 bases fit TRBD1. V was clipped by 6 bases and J by 7 bases; unmatched bases: 15. Per the germline V gene, CDR1 is MNHEY and CDR2 is SMNVEV (reference sequence). The CDR3 runs 18 residues. The CDR3 protein is CASSTDSLRQGANSPLHF. The CDR3 DNA follows: TGTGCCAGCAGCACCGACTCCCTCCGACAGGGGGCAAATTCACCCCTCCACTTT.

The J gene is TRBJ1-2, the V gene TRBV4-2; D is unresolved. CDR3 length: 15 amino acids. Germline V gives CDR1 LGHNA, CDR2 YNFKEQ. The ends were cut back, 3 bases at V and 2 bases at J, with 13 bases in the middle. CDR3 DNA sequence: TGTGCCAGCAGCCAGGGGATTACAGCGAACTATGGCTACACCTTC. Its protein is CASSQGITANYGYTF.

V and J are TRBV6-6 and TRBJ2-5, with TRBD2 matching over 8 bases. J was trimmed by 5 bases and V by 2 bases; bases with no gene match: 7. The CDR3 consists of 15 residues. The germline CDR1 and CDR2 sequences are MNHNY and SVGAGI (reference sequence). The CDR3 bases are TGTGCCAGCAGTTACCGGGTTAGCGGGGAGGAGACCCAGTACTTC. Protein product: CASSYRVSGEETQYF.

The J gene is TRBJ2-2, the V gene TRBV5-5; D is uncertain. Germline V CDR1 and CDR2: SGHKS, YYEKEE (reference sequence). The length of the CDR3 is 16 residues. V gave up 4 bases and J gave up 0 bases, with 13 bases separating them. The CDR3 loop reads CASSTRGETNTGELFF. In nucleotides, the CDR3 is TGTGCCAGCAGCACCCGTGGAGAGACGAACACCGGGGAGCTGTTTTTT.

J is TRBJ1-1 and V is TRBV7-9, with D possibly being TRBD1 (5 bases). V dropped 1 base and J dropped 0 bases, with 21 bases sitting between them. Germline assignment: CDR1 SEHNR and CDR2 FQNEAQ (reference sequence). The CDR3 is made up of 19 amino acids. CDR3 protein: CASSLVPFWGEGMNTEAFF. The DNA for the CDR3 is TGTGCCAGCAGCTTAGTGCCCTTTTGGGGTGAGGGGATGAACACTGAAGCTTTCTTT.

The chain recombines TRBV4-1 with TRBJ1-3; D call uncertain. The CDR3 runs 15 residues. V was pared by 1 base and J by 2 bases, with 9 bases between. Per the germline V gene, CDR1 is MGHRA and CDR2 is YSYEKL. CDR3: CASSQVRTAGNTIYF. CDR3 DNA sequence: TGCGCCAGCAGCCAAGTTAGAACAGCTGGAAACACCATATATTTT.

The chain joins TRBV3-1 (or the pseudogene TRBV3-2) to TRBJ2-7, with TRBD2 as a possible D gene (6 bases). In germline, CDR1 is LGHDT, CDR2 YNNKEL (reference sequence). CDR3 size: 15 residues. Trimming shortened V by 2 bases and J by 6 bases, and 17 bases separated the two germline ends. The CDR3 region is CASSQIGDGDSEQYF. CDR3 in DNA: TGTGCCAGCAGCCAAATCGGGGACGGGGACTCCGAGCAGTACTTC.

This chain connects TRBV4-3 to TRBJ2-2, with D possibly matching TRBD2 (5 bases). Germline CDR1 is LGHNA and CDR2 is YSLEER. V was trimmed by 0 bases and J by 5 bases, leaving 19 bases between them. The CDR3 runs to 18 residues. The CDR3 protein is CASSQDRGRASWTGELFF. In DNA form, the CDR3 reads TGCGCCAGCAGCCAAGATCGGGGTCGGGCCTCCTGGACCGGGGAGCTGTTTTTT.

The rearrangement uses TRBV7-9 and TRBJ1-2; D perhaps matches TRBD1 (5 bases). Germline assignment: CDR1 SEHNR and CDR2 FQNEAQ (reference sequence). The CDR3 is 14 amino acids. Trimming pared 5 bases from V and 0 bases from J, leaving 10 bases between. The CDR3 protein is CASSHRSTNYGYTF. The CDR3 DNA follows: TGTGCCAGCAGCCACAGGAGTACTAACTATGGCTACACCTTC. The complete variable domain, with remaining parts taken from reference TRBV7-9 and TRBJ1-2, reads DTGVSQNPRHKITKRGQNVTFRCDPISEHNRLYWYRQTLGQGPEFLTYFQNEAQLEKSRLLSDRFSAERPKGSFSTLEIQRTEQGDSAMYLCASSHRSTNYGYTFGSGTRLTVV.

The V gene is TRBV7-2, the J gene TRBJ2-1, with TRBD2 matching over 8 bases. J lost 10 bases, V lost 5 bases, and 19 bases had no gene match. The germline gives CDR1 SGHTA, CDR2 FQGNSA. The CDR3 spans 17 residues. The CDR3 sequence is CASSPTPSGGESDEQFF. CDR3 coding DNA: TGTGCCAGCAGCCCCACCCCCTCCGGGGGGGAAAGTGACGAGCAGTTCTTC.

The chain has TRBV5-1 and TRBJ2-2; weak D call: TRBD1 (5 bases). The CDR3 consists of 14 residues. The germline V and J ends were trimmed by 2 bases and 1 base, with 6 bases remaining between them. The germline CDR1 and CDR2 sequences are SGHRS and YFSETQ. CDR3 coding DNA: TGCGCCAGCAGCTTTCAGGGGAACACCGGGGAGCTGTTTTTT. This codes for CASSFQGNTGELFF.

This chain joins TRBV13 and TRBJ2-1; D gene unclear. The CDR3 runs 14 residues. Per germline, CDR1 PRHDT and CDR2 FYEKMQ (reference sequence). The V gene lost 5 bases and the J gene lost 4 bases, with 12 bases spanning the gap. The CDR3 loop reads CASSQPPRYNEQFF. The DNA for the CDR3 is TGTGCCAGCAGCCAGCCTCCTAGATACAATGAGCAGTTCTTC.

The V call is TRBV5-4, the J call TRBJ2-4, with 14 positions matching TRBD2. Per the germline V gene, CDR1 is SGHNT and CDR2 is YYREEE (reference sequence). J was trimmed by 14 bases and V by 2 bases; bases with no gene match: 3. The CDR3 is made up of 13 amino acids. The DNA of the CDR3 is TGTGCCAGCAGCTTTACGGGACTAGCGGGGGAGTACTTC. Translated, it gives CASSFTGLAGEYF.

The chain is built from TRBV10-1 and TRBJ2-7; tentatively, D is TRBD1 or TRBD2 (6 bases each). With 6 bases removed from V and 3 bases from J, the gap between germline ends came to 18 bases. The CDR3 is made up of 15 amino acids. Germline V gene data show CDR1 as WNHNN and CDR2 as SYGVQD (reference sequence). The CDR3 DNA reads TGCGCCAGCAGCCCCGGCGGGACACAAAACTACGAGCAGTACTTC. It specifies CASSPGGTQNYEQYF.

The rearrangement joins TRBV11-3 to TRBJ1-3; D perhaps matches TRBD1 (5 bases). This CDR3 has 14 amino acids. Germline values: CDR1 SGHNT, CDR2 YENEEA. V was trimmed by 3 bases and J by 0 bases, leaving 6 bases between them. CDR3 bases: TGTGCCAGCAGCTTGGGACGCTCTGGAAACACCATATATTTT. Protein: CASSLGRSGNTIYF. Variable domain in full (rest from reference TRBV11-3 and TRBJ1-3): EAGVVQSPRYKIIEKKQPVAFWCNPISGHNTLYWYLQNLGQGPELLIRYENEEAVDDSQLPKDRFSAERLKGVDSTLKIQPAELGDSAVYLCASSLGRSGNTIYFGEGSWLTVV.

The chain uses TRBV13 and TRBJ2-5, with TRBD2 matching over 7 bases. CDR1 is PRHDT, CDR2 FYEKMQ, per germline (reference sequence). V shed 2 bases, J shed 5 bases, and the junction held 11 bases outside the gene matches. CDR3 length: 16 residues. This chain's CDR3 is CASSLSREDRGETQYF. CDR3 nucleotides: TGTGCCAGCAGCTTATCTCGGGAGGACCGGGGGGAGACCCAGTACTTC.

This clone was found once. The chain joins TRBV5-1 to TRBJ2-2, with 9 nucleotides matching TRBD1. The CDR3 has 17 amino acids. Germline trimming cut 2 bases from V and 0 bases from J; bases unmatched to any gene: 5. Germline CDR1 SGHRS, CDR2 YFSETQ. Here the CDR3 reads CASSFRTGATNTGELFF. DNA for the CDR3: TGCGCCAGCAGCTTTCGGACAGGGGCCACGAACACCGGGGAGCTGTTTTTT.

This chain joins TRBV7-6 and TRBJ1-3; D gene uncertain. Trimming stripped 5 bases from V and 0 bases from J, with 11 bases between. Germline loops: CDR1 SGHVS, CDR2 FNYEAQ. This CDR3 region has 15 residues. CDR3 loop: CASSLGPLSGNTIYF. CDR3 coding DNA: TGTGCCAGCAGCCTTGGTCCCCTCTCTGGAAACACCATATATTTT.

The V gene is TRBV15, the J gene TRBJ1-3; D remains unclear. The CDR3 has 14 amino acids. Germline V gene lookup returns CDR1 LNHNV and CDR2 YYDKDF (reference sequence). The V end lost 1 base, the J end lost 9 bases, and 13 bases lay between the germline ends. The CDR3 loop is CATSRAQSGVTIYF. The CDR3 DNA sequence: TGTGCCACCAGCAGAGCCCAGTCCGGGGTCACCATATATTTT.

The chain links TRBV5-4 to TRBJ1-2; possibly TRBD1 for D (5 bases). V lost 5 bases to trimming and J lost 7 bases, with 9 bases between them. The germline gives CDR1 SGHNT, CDR2 YYREEE (reference sequence). CDR3 size: 11 residues. The CDR3 nucleotides read TGTGCCAGCAGTCAGGACATTGGCTACACCTTC. Translating it yields CASSQDIGYTF.

DNA of the CDR3: TGTGCCAGCTCGCGCCTGGACAGCCCCACAGATACGCAGTATTTT. This encodes CASSRLDSPTDTQYF. The chain uses TRBV18 and TRBJ2-3, with D possibly TRBD1 on 6 matching bases. V was trimmed by 6 bases and J by 2 bases, leaving 15 bases between them. The CDR3 consists of 15 residues. Germline V CDR1 and CDR2: KGHSH, LQKENI.

The rearrangement joins TRBV6-5 to TRBJ2-3; 10 bases are shared with TRBD2. The CDR3 runs 15 residues. The ends lost 6 bases at V and 3 bases at J; junction bases unmatched: 6. Germline loops: CDR1 MNHEY, CDR2 SVGAGI. Here the CDR3 DNA reads TGTGCCAGCAGCTTAGCGGGAGGTGGAACAGATACGCAGTATTTT. It codes for CASSLAGGGTDTQYF.